The T cell receptor (beta chain) under discussion was sequenced for a study of T cells in Graves' hyperthyroidism and ophthalmopathy. Amplification of TCR beta CDR3 regions used RNA as the template. The HTBI set primed first-round TCR CDR3 RT-PCR. TCRdb re-derived calls from the multiplex PCR reads in MiXCR, one entry per CDR3 protein. The table lists 300,000 to 400,000 distinct CDR3 sequences, around 20% of them singletons. This TCR derives from a woman aged 50 to 65 with Graves' hyperthyroidism. The specimen was blood.

CDR3 DNA sequence: TGTGCCAGTACTTCGACAGGAAACTATGGCTACACCTTC. Translated: CASTSTGNYGYTF. V gene TRBV19 combines with J gene TRBJ1-2, with D possibly being TRBD1 (6 bases). Germline V gene lookup returns CDR1 LNHDA and CDR2 SQIVND (reference sequence). The CDR3 runs to 13 residues. Trimming pared 7 bases from V and 2 bases from J, leaving 11 bases between.